The T cell receptor beta chain described here comes from a study of T-cell reconstitution after alpha-beta-depleted transplantation in children. V lost 3 bases to trimming and J lost 7 bases, with 16 bases between them. The CDR3 is 15 amino acids. Preparation of the TCRbeta library involved a method that used unique molecular identifiers. Using its own MiXCR run on the PCR reads, TCRdb lists one record per CDR3 protein. The table has 200,000 to 250,000 distinct CDR3 sequences, approximately 10% seen once; the top ten hold about 6.2%. This clonotype originated in a human donor who donated a stem cell graft to a child with acute lymphoblastic leukemia. This rearrangement joins TRBV12-3 or TRBV12-4 to TRBJ2-1, with D possibly being TRBD1 (6 bases). Sequenced material: PBMCs from the stem cell graft donor, taken from the stem cell graft. The CDR3 sequence: CASSFQEGVSNEQFF. CDR3 sequence (DNA): TGTGCCAGCAGTTTTCAAGAGGGGGTCTCTAATGAGCAGTTCTTC.